The rows below give T cell receptor beta chains drawn from one sample of a study of graft-versus-host responses after intestinal transplantation. TCRdb's table, derived via immunoSEQ multiplex PCR, lists solely in-frame clones and lacks some. The table has about 11,000 clones, about a third seen once; the top ten hold about 2%. The material was alloreactive CD4+ T cells from a mixed lymphocyte reaction culture, obtained before transplantation. The receptors shown here come from a human patient who was an organ donor for intestinal transplantation. Both conserved end residues are part of each CDR3. A D gene is named only where the DNA matches it firmly. The size field is filled for only some rows; it gives once, few, many or a size class.

TRBV6-1,TRBJ1-2,NA,few,TGTGCCAGCAGTTTGGAGTTCTATGGCTACACCTTC,CASSLEFYGYTF
TRBV2,TRBJ2-5,TRBD2,NA,TGTGCCAGCATAGCGGGGGGTTGGCAAGAGACCCAGTACTTC,CASIAGGWQETQYF
TRBV6-5,TRBJ2-1,NA,medium-sized,TGTGCCACCCGAAGGCAGTGGAGCTCCTACAATGAGCAGTTCTTC,CATRRQWSSYNEQFF
TRBV7-2,TRBJ2-3,TRBD2,NA,TGTGCCAGCAGCTGGCGGCCTAGCGGGGAGCGGGGGCAGTATTTT,CASSWRPSGERGQYF
TRBV5-1,TRBJ2-3,TRBD2,NA,TGCGCCAGCAGCATGGGGGGGGTCCCCACAGATACGCAGTATTTT,CASSMGGVPTDTQYF
TRBV19,TRBJ1-3,TRBD1,NA,TGTGCCAGTAGTAGAGCCGACAGGGGAGCGGGAAACACCATATATTTT,CASSRADRGAGNTIYF
TRBV4-2,TRBJ2-1,NA,NA,TGTGCCAGCAGCCAAGTGGGGGGTATGGGGTTCGAGCAGTTCTTC,CASSQVGGMGFEQFF
TRBV4-3,TRBJ2-2,NA,NA,TGCGCCAGCAGCCAAGATTTCAGACGGCGGACCGGGGAGCTGTTTTTT,CASSQDFRRRTGELFF
TRBV7-3,TRBJ1-6,NA,NA,TGTGCCAGCAGCTTACAACGGTATAATTCACCCCTCCACTTT,CASSLQRYNSPLHF
TRBV30,TRBJ1-1,NA,NA,TGTGCCTGGGCCAGGGGATATGAAGCTTTCTTT,CAWARGYEAFF
TRBV19,TRBJ1-4,NA,NA,TGTGCCAGTAACCTAAGAGGGGAAAAACTGTTTTTT,CASNLRGEKLFF
TRBV7-9,TRBJ2-3,NA,few,TGTGCCAGCAGCCGCGGGACAGTCACAGATACGCAGTATTTT,CASSRGTVTDTQYF
TRBV2,TRBJ2-3,TRBD2,NA,TGTGCCATCCCCTCTTTTGCGGGAGGACCAAGCACAGATACGCAGTATTTT,CAIPSFAGGPSTDTQYF
TRBV6-6,TRBJ1-6,NA,NA,TGTGCCAGCAAGCTCGACGGGAATTCACCCCTCCACTTT,CASKLDGNSPLHF
TRBV6-5,TRBJ2-7,TRBD1,few,TGTGCCAGCAGCGAACGACAGGGCCCCTCCTACGAGCAGTACTTC,CASSERQGPSYEQYF
TRBV28,TRBJ1-6,NA,NA,TGTGCCAGCAGCCCCCCGCGCCCACCCCTCCACTTT,CASSPPRPPLHF